This TCR beta chain was found in a study of beta chain features in type 1 diabetes. Findings and limits, study-wide: Across all four CD4+ subsets, people with type 1 diabetes showed modestly shorter TCRB CDR3s. Researchers reported that naive, central memory and Treg TCRB repertoires appeared more similar in patients than in healthy donors. Researchers could not determine here whether HLA type influences TCRB rearrangement.

Sequencing targeted expressed TCRB transcripts, as all isolated RNA had been reverse transcribed. TCRdb's copy holds only in-frame clones and misses some; the assay was immunoSEQ multiplex PCR. The table lists 140,000 or so clones, roughly an eighth of them singletons. The sample holds a few counts of this clone. Its cognate antigen is unknown. The V and J ends lost 4 bases and 13 bases, in that order; junction bases with no gene match: 10. Germline V CDR1 and CDR2: SGHTA, FQGNSA. This CDR3 spans 15 amino acids. The receptor was derived from a young man with type 1 diabetes. The sample consisted of central memory CD4+ T cells from blood. The rearrangement links TRBV7-2 to TRBJ1-6; TRBD1 agrees at 10 bases. The CDR3 region has the DNA TGTGCCAGCAGCTCCCCCCCGGGACAGGGGACCCCCCTCCACTTT. It is translated as CASSSPPGQGTPLHF. Full variable domain (outside the CDR3, taken from reference TRBV7-2 and TRBJ1-6): GAGVSQSPSNKVTEKGKDVELRCDPISGHTALYWYRQSLGQGLEFLIYFQGNSAPDKSGLPSDRFSAERTGGSVSTLTIQRTQQEDSAVYLCASSSPPGQGTPLHFGNGTRLTVT.